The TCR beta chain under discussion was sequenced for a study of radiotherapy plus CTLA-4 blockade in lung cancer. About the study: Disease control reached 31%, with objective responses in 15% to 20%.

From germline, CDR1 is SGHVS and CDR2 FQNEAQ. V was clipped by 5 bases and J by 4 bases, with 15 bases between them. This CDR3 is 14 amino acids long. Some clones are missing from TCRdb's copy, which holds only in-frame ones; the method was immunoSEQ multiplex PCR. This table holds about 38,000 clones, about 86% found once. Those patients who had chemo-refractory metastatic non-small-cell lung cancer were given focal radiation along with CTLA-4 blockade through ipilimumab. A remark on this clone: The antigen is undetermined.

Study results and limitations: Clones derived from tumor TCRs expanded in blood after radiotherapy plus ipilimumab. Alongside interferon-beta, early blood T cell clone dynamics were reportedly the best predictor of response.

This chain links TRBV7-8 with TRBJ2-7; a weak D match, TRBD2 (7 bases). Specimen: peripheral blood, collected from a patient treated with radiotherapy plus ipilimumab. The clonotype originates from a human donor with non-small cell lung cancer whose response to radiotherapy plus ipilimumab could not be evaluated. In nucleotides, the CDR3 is TGTGCCAGCAGCCCTCCTGGGGGGGCATACGAGCAGTACTTC. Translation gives CASSPPGGAYEQYF.